These 29 T cell receptor beta chains originate from one sample sequenced in a study of blood T cell repertoires in COVID-19. Libraries were prepared by immunoSEQ multiplex PCR; TCRdb keeps only in-frame clonotypes and omits some of them. This sample has around 250,000 clones, with 90% found just once. Source material: PBMCs or T cells enriched from blood (not recorded which). These receptors originate from a man in his fifties who had been exposed to COVID-19.

The chain has TRBV7-2 and TRBJ2-1, with D perhaps matching TRBD2 (5 bases). The ends were cut back, 5 bases at V and 3 bases at J, with 14 bases in the middle. The CDR3 has 15 amino acids. CDR1 is SGHTA, CDR2 FQGNSA, per germline. CDR3 nucleotides: TGTGCCAGCAGCCACCGTTGGGAGAACTACAATGAGCAGTTCTTC. It is translated as CASSHRWENYNEQFF.

This chain connects TRBV6-2 or TRBV6-3 to TRBJ1-5; a possible D gene is TRBD1 (6 bases). The V and J ends lost 4 bases and 7 bases respectively, with 20 bases between them. In germline, CDR1 is MNHEY, CDR2 SVGEGT. There are 16 residues in the CDR3. The CDR3 here is CASSSWDNRVHQPQHF. In DNA form, the CDR3 reads TGTGCCAGCAGTTCTTGGGATAACAGGGTGCACCAGCCCCAGCATTTT.

This clone was seen a few times. The V gene is TRBV7-2, the J gene TRBJ1-4; 8 bases are shared with TRBD1. This CDR3 has 15 amino acids. The J segment lost 7 bases and the V segment lost 2 bases, leaving 6 bases of the junction unmatched. Germline CDR1 and CDR2: SGHTA and FQGNSA. The CDR3 DNA reads as TGTGCCAGCAGCTTACAGGGGGCTCAATTTGAAAAACTGTTTTTT. Its translation is CASSLQGAQFEKLFF.

The chain carries TRBV18 and TRBJ1-4; a possible D gene is TRBD1 (6 bases). The germline CDR1 and CDR2 sequences are KGHSH and LQKENI. The CDR3 sequence is 15 residues long. The ends were cut back, 2 bases at V and 6 bases at J, with 13 bases in the middle. CDR3 region: CASSPNMDRHEKLFF. The CDR3 region has the DNA TGTGCCAGCTCACCAAATATGGACAGACATGAAAAACTGTTTTTT.

The J gene is TRBJ1-6, the V gene TRBV11-2; no reliable D call. Trimming removed 3 bases at V and 10 bases at J, with 7 bases between. The CDR3 covers 12 residues. Germline V gene data show CDR1 as SGHAT and CDR2 as FQNNGV. The CDR3 loop reads CASSFRRSPLHF. In nucleotides, the CDR3 is TGTGCCAGCAGCTTTCGCCGGTCACCCCTCCACTTT.

The rearrangement links TRBV11-2 to TRBJ2-3; 7 nucleotides match TRBD2. V trimming: 6 bases; J trimming: 0 bases; junction bases outside the gene matches: 0. CDR1 and CDR2 (germline): SGHAT, FQNNGV. This CDR3 region has 13 residues. The CDR3 reads CASRAGSTDTQYF. The CDR3 DNA reads as TGTGCCAGCAGAGCGGGAAGCACAGATACGCAGTATTTT.

V gene TRBV2 combines with J gene TRBJ2-6; D uncertain. V lost 5 bases and J 0 bases, leaving 5 bases between the germline ends. From germline, CDR1 is SNHLY and CDR2 FYNNEI. The CDR3 loop spans 14 amino acids. In nucleotides, the CDR3 is TGTGCCAGCAGTATTAGCTCTGGGGCCAACGTCCTGACTTTC. Its protein is CASSISSGANVLTF. Full variable domain (missing parts from reference TRBV2 and TRBJ2-6): EPEVTQTPSHQVTQMGQEVILRCVPISNHLYFYWYRQILGQKVEFLVSFYNNEISEKSEIFDDQFSVERPDGSNFTLKIRSTKLEDSAMYFCASSISSGANVLTFGAGSRLTVL.

This chain joins TRBV27 and TRBJ2-7; 8 bases fit TRBD2. The germline V gene has CDR1 MNHEY and CDR2 SMNVEV (reference sequence). The CDR3 runs to 13 residues. After removal of 6 bases from V and 6 bases from J, the junction contained 7 bases not matched to a gene. The CDR3 here is CASRGSGAGEQYV. The CDR3, as DNA: TGTGCCAGCAGGGGTAGCGGGGCCGGCGAGCAGTACGTC.

The chain has TRBV7-3 and TRBJ2-3; D is uncertain. CDR1 SGHTA and CDR2 FQGTGA come from the germline V gene. This CDR3 region has 12 residues. With 5 bases removed from V and 2 bases from J, the gap between germline ends came to 5 bases. The CDR3 bases are TGTGCCAGCAGCCCTACCACAGATACGCAGTATTTT. Translating it yields CASSPTTDTQYF.

The chain recombines TRBV10-3 with TRBJ1-1, with 9 bases that match TRBD1. V shed 9 bases and J 0 bases; nucleotides not matched to a gene: 2. The germline gives CDR1 ENHRY, CDR2 SYGVKD. CDR3 size: 13 residues. CDR3 DNA: TGTGCCATGACAGGGGGGATGAACACTGAAGCTTTCTTT. Residues: CAMTGGMNTEAFF.

The rearrangement uses TRBV5-1 and TRBJ1-1; no clear D. Germline V gene data show CDR1 as SGHRS and CDR2 as YFSETQ. The V and J ends lost 3 bases and 1 base respectively, with 7 bases between them. The CDR3 is 13 amino acids. The CDR3 here is CASSSEPNTEAFF. CDR3 sequence (DNA): TGCGCCAGCAGCTCTGAGCCGAACACTGAAGCTTTCTTT.

The rearrangement links TRBV5-4 to TRBJ2-3, with 9 bases aligning to TRBD2. The length of the CDR3 is 16 residues. Germline-derived CDR1 and CDR2 are SGHNT and YYREEE (reference sequence). V shed 3 bases and J 0 bases; nucleotides not matched to a gene: 5. The CDR3 DNA reads TGTGCCAGCAGCTCCCAGACTAGCGGAAGCACAGATACGCAGTATTTT. Translating it yields CASSSQTSGSTDTQYF.

The chain has TRBV9 and TRBJ1-2; D may be TRBD1 (6 bases). In germline, CDR1 is SGDLS, CDR2 YYNGEE. The V end was cut by 4 bases, the J end by 2 bases, with 15 bases between. This CDR3 region has 15 residues. The CDR3 sequence: CASSQQGSGNYGYTF. CDR3 sequence (DNA): TGTGCCAGCAGCCAACAGGGTTCGGGGAACTATGGCTACACCTTC.

The chain recombines TRBV6-5 with TRBJ1-4, with D maybe TRBD1 (6 bases). CDR3 length: 15 amino acids. From germline, CDR1 is MNHEY and CDR2 SVGAGI. Trimming pared 6 bases from V and 0 bases from J, leaving 11 bases between. CDR3 DNA: TGTGCCAGCAGGACATGGACAGCAACTAATGAAAAACTGTTTTTT. It yields the protein CASRTWTATNEKLFF.

This chain uses TRBV28 with TRBJ1-2; maybe TRBD1 (6 bases). The germline V and J ends were trimmed by 6 bases and 6 bases, with 26 bases remaining between them. The CDR3 has 17 amino acids. Germline CDR1 reads MDHEN; CDR2 reads SYDVKM. The CDR3 loop reads CASRLLGGFGPSDGYTF. As DNA, the CDR3 is TGTGCCAGCAGACTTTTAGGGGGTTTTGGCCCCTCCGATGGCTACACCTTC.

The rearrangement joins TRBV7-8 to TRBJ1-1; the D is unclear. In germline, CDR1 is SGHVS, CDR2 FQNEAQ. This CDR3 is 16 amino acids long. Trimming took off 1 base at V and 0 bases at J, with 12 bases between the two ends. CDR3 residues: CASSLGYRGMNTEAFF. As DNA, the CDR3 is TGTGCCAGCAGCTTAGGATACCGGGGAATGAACACTGAAGCTTTCTTT.

V gene TRBV5-1 combines with J gene TRBJ1-2; maybe TRBD1 (6 bases). Germline CDR1 and CDR2: SGHRS and YFSETQ. The V and J ends lost 0 bases and 5 bases respectively, with 11 bases between them. This CDR3 spans 14 amino acids. CDR3 sequence: CASSLDGGGYGYTF. CDR3 DNA: TGCGCCAGCAGCTTGGATGGGGGCGGTTATGGCTACACCTTC.

The V call is TRBV2, the J call TRBJ1-4; no reliable D call. V shed 4 bases and J shed 3 bases, with 9 bases lying between them. The germline CDR1 and CDR2 sequences are SNHLY and FYNNEI. This CDR3 spans 14 amino acids. CDR3 in amino acids: CASSVEAPNEKLFF. Here the CDR3 DNA reads TGTGCCAGCAGTGTTGAGGCACCTAATGAAAAACTGTTTTTT.

The chain links TRBV14 to TRBJ2-2; 7 bases agree with TRBD2. With V trimmed by 0 bases and J by 6 bases, 13 bases remained unmatched. Germline values: CDR1 SGHDN, CDR2 FVKESK. The CDR3 has 18 amino acids. CDR3 DNA: TGTGCCAGCAGCCAAGACGAAGTAGGTCGGACTAGGGCCGGGGAGCTGTTTTTT. Translated: CASSQDEVGRTRAGELFF.

The chain links TRBV7-3 to TRBJ1-2; perhaps TRBD1 as D (6 bases). The CDR3 is 14 amino acids. Germline lookup yields CDR1 SGHTA and CDR2 FQGTGA. With 5 bases removed from V and 1 base from J, the gap between germline ends came to 11 bases. The CDR3 DNA reads TGTGCCAGCAGCGCAACAGGGAATAACTATGGCTACACCTTC. This gives the protein CASSATGNNYGYTF.

This clone was seen a few times. V and J are TRBV5-6 and TRBJ1-1; TRBD1 matches at 8 bases. The CDR3 runs to 14 residues. After removal of 6 bases from V and 4 bases from J, the junction contained 8 bases not matched to a gene. Germline CDR1 reads SGHDT; CDR2 reads YYEEEE. The CDR3 nucleotides are TGTGCCAGCATTCGTACAGGGGGGACCACTGAAGCTTTCTTT. Amino acid sequence: CASIRTGGTTEAFF.

The chain links TRBV11-2 to TRBJ1-5; a possible D gene is TRBD1 (5 bases). The CDR3 loop spans 14 amino acids. V lost 3 bases and J lost 5, with 11 bases in between. Germline V lookup: CDR1 SGHAT, CDR2 FQNNGV. The CDR3 nucleotides are TGTGCCAGCAGCTTTTCAGGGCTATATCAGCCCCAGCATTTT. Translating gives CASSFSGLYQPQHF.

This chain uses TRBV21-1 with TRBJ2-1; the tabulated D call, TRBD2, remains unverified against the DNA. TRBV21-1 is shown as a pseudogene. This CDR3 contains 14 residues. In DNA form, the CDR3 reads TGTGCCGAAGCAGCGGAAAATAAGTTCGATGAGCAGTTCTTC. It encodes CAEAAENKFDEQFF.

This clone was seen a handful of times. The chain uses TRBV2 and TRBJ1-5; D is uncertain. Per the germline V gene, CDR1 is SNHLY and CDR2 is FYNNEI. The CDR3 consists of 15 residues. The germline V and J ends were trimmed by 4 bases and 1 base, with 11 bases remaining between them. The CDR3 is CASSGPSGSNQPQHF. In DNA, the CDR3 is TGTGCCAGCAGTGGCCCCTCCGGGAGCAATCAGCCCCAGCATTTT.

V gene TRBV7-9 combines with J gene TRBJ2-7; D is unresolved. The CDR3 consists of 12 residues. Germline CDR1 is SEHNR and CDR2 is FQNEAQ (reference sequence). The V end lost 5 bases, the J end lost 2 bases, and 7 bases lay between the germline ends. The CDR3: CASSATAYEQYV. DNA of the CDR3: TGTGCCAGCAGCGCAACAGCCTACGAGCAGTACGTC.

The V and J genes are TRBV6-5 and TRBJ2-6, with unresolved D. Trimming cost V 2 bases and J 4 bases, with 9 bases left between them. The length of the CDR3 is 15 residues. The germline gives CDR1 MNHEY, CDR2 SVGAGI. This CDR3 reads CASSYEYSGANVLTF. CDR3 DNA: TGTGCCAGCAGTTACGAGTATTCGGGGGCCAACGTCCTGACTTTC.

The chain has TRBV4-2 and TRBJ2-6, with D hard to call. The ends were cut back, 4 bases at V and 0 bases at J, with 10 bases in the middle. The germline V gene encodes CDR1 LGHNA and CDR2 YNFKEQ. This CDR3 contains 16 residues. The CDR3 protein is CASSRALGSGANVLTF. CDR3 sequence (DNA): TGTGCCAGCAGCCGAGCGTTAGGCTCTGGGGCCAACGTCCTGACTTTC.

The CDR3: CASSSTSAGELFF. CDR3 DNA sequence: TGTGCCAGCAGTTCTACTAGCGCCGGGGAGCTGTTTTTT. V gene TRBV28 combines with J gene TRBJ2-2; TRBD2 matches 7 bases. Germline CDR1 and CDR2: MDHEN and SYDVKM. The ends lost 4 bases at V and 6 bases at J; junction bases unmatched: 2. The CDR3 is 13 residues long.

The count of this clone is one. The chain is built from TRBV3-1 (or the pseudogene TRBV3-2) and TRBJ1-5, with 10 bases fitting TRBD1. Trimming at V came to 6 bases and at J to 7 bases, leaving 18 bases not matched to a gene. The CDR3 extends over 18 amino acids. Germline-derived CDR1 and CDR2 are LGHDT and YNNKEL (reference sequence). The CDR3 sequence: CASSPARDRGKGYQPQHF. The CDR3 nucleotides are TGTGCCAGCAGTCCCGCGAGGGACAGGGGAAAGGGGTACCAGCCCCAGCATTTT.